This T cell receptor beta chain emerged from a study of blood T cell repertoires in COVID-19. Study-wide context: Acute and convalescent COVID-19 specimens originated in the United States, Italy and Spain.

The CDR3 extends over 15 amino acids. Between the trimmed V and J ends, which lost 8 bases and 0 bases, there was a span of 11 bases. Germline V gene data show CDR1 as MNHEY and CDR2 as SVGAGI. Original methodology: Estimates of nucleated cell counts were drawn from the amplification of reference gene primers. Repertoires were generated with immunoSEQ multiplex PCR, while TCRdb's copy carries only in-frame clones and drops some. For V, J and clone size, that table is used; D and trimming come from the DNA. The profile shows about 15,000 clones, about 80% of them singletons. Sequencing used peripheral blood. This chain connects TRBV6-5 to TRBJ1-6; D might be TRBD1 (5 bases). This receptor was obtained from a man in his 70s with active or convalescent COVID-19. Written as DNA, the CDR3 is TGTGCCAGCCGGGGGGGGAGCTCCTATAATTCACCCCTCCACTTT. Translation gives CASRGGSSYNSPLHF.